The sequence of this TCR beta chain was determined in a study of blood T cell repertoires in COVID-19. As for the study in general: Samples representing acute and convalescent COVID-19 were sourced from the United States, Italy and Spain. T cells, B-cell-depleted T cells, or PBMCs supplied cDNA or gDNA.

The CDR3 is made up of 18 amino acids. The trim removed 3 bases at V and 6 bases at J, leaving 17 bases unmatched. Germline V gene sequence: CDR1 SGHTA, CDR2 FQGNSA. As originally analysed: Estimates of nucleated cell counts were drawn from the amplification of reference gene primers. Clones were sequenced by immunoSEQ multiplex PCR, and TCRdb holds only the in-frame ones, with some missing. D and trimming come from the DNA, and the V and J calls and clone size come from that table. In the table there are approximately 150,000 clones, 75% to 85% of which are singletons. This clone was recorded once. The TCR comes from a human donor in a cohort sampled during active COVID-19. Sequencing input: peripheral blood. V and J are TRBV7-2 and TRBJ2-7; TRBD2 agrees at 10 bases. The CDR3 DNA sequence: TGTGCCAGCAGCTTCTCTAGCGGGAGTCTCTCTCCCCTAACCGAGCAGTACTTC. Its protein is CASSFSSGSLSPLTEQYF.